These 2 T cell receptor beta chains share one sample of origin, sequenced in a study of blood T cell repertoires in COVID-19. Method: immunoSEQ multiplex PCR; TCRdb's copy keeps in-frame clones and lacks some. The sample lists about 100,000 clones; almost 80% were seen once. Material: peripheral blood. The source of these receptors is a man between 65 and 79 years old with active or convalescent COVID-19.

The CDR3 bases are TGTGCCAGCAGCCAAGACAGGTGGGGCTACACCTTC. Translated: CASSQDRWGYTF. The chain has TRBV7-2 and TRBJ1-2, with a tentative D call TRBD1 (6 bases). Per germline, CDR1 SGHTA and CDR2 FQGNSA. The CDR3 runs to 12 residues. With 5 bases removed from V and 8 bases from J, the gap between germline ends came to 12 bases.

V is TRBV20-1 and J is TRBJ2-1; 9 bases match TRBD2. Germline trimming cut 3 bases from V and 5 bases from J; bases unmatched to any gene: 5. Germline CDR1 and CDR2: DFQATT and SNEGSKA (reference sequence). The CDR3 length is 14 residues. The CDR3 reads CSASIAGVHNEQFF. Here the CDR3 DNA reads TGCAGTGCTAGTATAGCGGGAGTCCACAATGAGCAGTTCTTC.